This T cell receptor (beta chain) was profiled in a study of blood T cell repertoires in COVID-19. At the level of the study: T cells, B-cell-depleted T cells, or PBMCs provided the cDNA or gDNA that served as material.

As processed by the authors: Reference gene primer amplification yielded estimated nucleated cell counts. Sequencing was performed with immunoSEQ multiplex PCR; in TCRdb, only in-frame clones are kept and a portion is missing. That table gives V, J and clone size, and the DNA gave D and trimming. The sample has approximately 500,000 clones, 70% to 90% seen once. Germline V gene sequence: CDR1 LNHDA, CDR2 SQIVND (reference sequence). The V and J ends lost 7 bases and 4 bases respectively, with 28 bases between them. The CDR3 totals 18 residues. The chain combines TRBV19 with TRBJ1-2; weak D call: TRBD1 (5 bases). This TCR was sampled from a human donor in a cohort sampled during active COVID-19. Sequencing input: peripheral blood. The DNA of the CDR3 is TGTGCCAGTACCGTCGGTACTCCGGGGACTAATCACGGCTATGGCTACACCTTC. Protein sequence: CASTVGTPGTNHGYGYTF.